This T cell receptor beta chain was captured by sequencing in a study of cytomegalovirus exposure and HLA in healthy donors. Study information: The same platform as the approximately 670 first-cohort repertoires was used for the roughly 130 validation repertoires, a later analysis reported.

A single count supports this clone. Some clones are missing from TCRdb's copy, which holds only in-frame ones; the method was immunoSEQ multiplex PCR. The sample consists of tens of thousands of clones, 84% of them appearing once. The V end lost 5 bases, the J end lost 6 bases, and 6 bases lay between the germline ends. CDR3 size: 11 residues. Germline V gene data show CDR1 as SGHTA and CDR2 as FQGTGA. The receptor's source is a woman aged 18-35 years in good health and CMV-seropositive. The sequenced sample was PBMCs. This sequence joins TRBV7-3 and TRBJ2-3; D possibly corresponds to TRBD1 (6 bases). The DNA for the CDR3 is TGTGCCAGCAGCGGACAGGATACGCAGTATTTT. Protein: CASSGQDTQYF. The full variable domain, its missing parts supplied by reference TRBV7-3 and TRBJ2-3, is GAGVSQTPSNKVTEKGKYVELRCDPISGHTALYWYRQSLGQGPEFLIYFQGTGAADDSGLPNDRFFAVRPEGSVSTLKIQRTERGDSAVYLCASSGQDTQYFGPGTRLTVL.